This T cell receptor beta chain was profiled in a study of T-cell memory formation after mild COVID-19. After 5'RACE with constant-segment primers, TCR alpha and TCR beta cDNA libraries carrying sample barcodes and UMIs were obtained. One entry per CDR3 protein, called by TCRdb with MiXCR from the 5' RACE reads. The data hold approximately 180,000 distinct CDR3 sequences, with 16% observed a single time. Study results and limitations: A balance of CD4 and CD8 characterized clones contracting day 15 to 85, whereas later expanders leaned CD4+. Those CD4+ clones that contracted were mainly in CM and EM (CD8+ ones in EMRA). That cross-reactive memory joined was suggested by some responding clones appearing in pre-infection memory.

This CDR3 comprises 14 residues. Germline CDR1 and CDR2: MNHEY and SVGAGI. V gave up 4 bases and J gave up 0 bases, with 9 bases separating them. Comments on this clonotype: Its antigen is unknown.

The clonotype originates from an adult woman who had mild COVID-19 (a few samples of this study predate the infection). Cell type and time point are not known. The chain is built from TRBV6-5 and TRBJ2-5; D is ambiguous. Sequencing was performed on PBMCs or a T cell subset sorted from them (not recorded which). CDR3 in amino acids: CASSFGRNQETQYF. The CDR3 DNA reads as TGTGCCAGCAGTTTCGGACGGAACCAAGAGACCCAGTACTTC.